The TCR beta chain described here comes from a study of blood T cells in healthy people across ages. General observations from the study: Researchers report that TCR beta diversity correlated strongly with naive T cell percentage.

This CDR3 is built from 15 residues. Germline V CDR1 and CDR2: SGHRS, YFSETQ. V gave up 4 bases and J gave up 4 bases; unmatched junction bases: 7. Of note for this clonotype: No antigen is known for it.

Through a sample-barcoded 5' primer and a J-beta primer mix, a second PCR was run for roughly 6 to 12 cycles. Every cDNA molecule carried a tag from a template-switch adaptor bearing 12 random nucleotides. TCRdb processed the 5' RACE reads anew with MiXCR; each CDR3 protein has one entry. The sample contains 750,000 to 950,000 distinct CDR3 sequences, about 27% of which appear only once. Separately, the same data were catalogued under a study of T cells of mothers and their children. That study adds: In this cohort, donors were a few healthy Caucasian mothers plus their six children. Each child contributed about 3 million TCR beta CDR3 reads, while each mother contributed over 8 million.

Sequencing used blood. The chain carries TRBV5-1 and TRBJ2-5, with 10 positions matching TRBD1. The source is a woman between 40 and 55 years old in good health. CDR3 in amino acids: CASSAGTGALETQYF. In nucleotides, the CDR3 is TGCGCCAGCAGCGCCGGGACAGGGGCGTTAGAGACCCAGTACTTC.